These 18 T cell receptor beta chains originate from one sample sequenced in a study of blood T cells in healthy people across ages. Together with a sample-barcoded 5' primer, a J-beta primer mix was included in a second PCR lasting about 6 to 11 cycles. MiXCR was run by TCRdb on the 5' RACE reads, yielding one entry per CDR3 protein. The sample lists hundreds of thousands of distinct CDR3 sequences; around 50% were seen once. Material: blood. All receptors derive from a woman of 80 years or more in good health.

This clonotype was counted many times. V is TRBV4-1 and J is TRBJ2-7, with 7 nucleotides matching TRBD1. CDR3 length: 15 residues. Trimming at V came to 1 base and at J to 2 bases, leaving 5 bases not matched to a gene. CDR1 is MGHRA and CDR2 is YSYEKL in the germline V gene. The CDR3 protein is CASSQGLDRAYEQYF. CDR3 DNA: TGCGCCAGCAGCCAAGGACTCGACAGGGCCTACGAGCAGTACTTC.

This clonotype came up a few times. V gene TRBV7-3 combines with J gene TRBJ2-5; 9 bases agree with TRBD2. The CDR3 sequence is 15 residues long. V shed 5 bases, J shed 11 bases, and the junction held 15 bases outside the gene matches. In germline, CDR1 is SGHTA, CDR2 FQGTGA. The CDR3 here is CASSPSGNAYNEQYF. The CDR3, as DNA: TGTGCCAGCAGCCCTAGCGGGAACGCGTACAATGAGCAGTACTTC.

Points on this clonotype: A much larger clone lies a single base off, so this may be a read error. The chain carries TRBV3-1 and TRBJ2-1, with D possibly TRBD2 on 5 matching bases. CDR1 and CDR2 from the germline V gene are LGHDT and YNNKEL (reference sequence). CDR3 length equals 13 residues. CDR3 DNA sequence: TGTGCCAGCAGGGGGAGCTCCTACAATGGGCAGTTCTTC. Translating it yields CASRGSSYNGQFF.

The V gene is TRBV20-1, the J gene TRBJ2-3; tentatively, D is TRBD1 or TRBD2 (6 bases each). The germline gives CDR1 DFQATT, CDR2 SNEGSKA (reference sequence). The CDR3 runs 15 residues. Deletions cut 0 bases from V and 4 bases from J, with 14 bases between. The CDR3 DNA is TGCAGTGCTAGAGACCCGAGGGGGGCAGCAGATACGCAGTATTTT. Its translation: CSARDPRGAADTQYF.

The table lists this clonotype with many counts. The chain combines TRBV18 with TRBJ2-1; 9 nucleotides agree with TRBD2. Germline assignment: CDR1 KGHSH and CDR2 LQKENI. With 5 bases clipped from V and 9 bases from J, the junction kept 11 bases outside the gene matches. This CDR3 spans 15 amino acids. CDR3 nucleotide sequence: TGTGCCAGCTCAGAAGGGACTAGCCGCAGTCTTGAGCAGTTCTTC. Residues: CASSEGTSRSLEQFF.

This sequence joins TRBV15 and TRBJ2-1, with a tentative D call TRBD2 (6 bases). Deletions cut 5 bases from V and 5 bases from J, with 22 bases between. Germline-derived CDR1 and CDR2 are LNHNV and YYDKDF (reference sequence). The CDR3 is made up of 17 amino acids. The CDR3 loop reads CATSGNPGVARDNEQFF. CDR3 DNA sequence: TGTGCCACCAGCGGTAACCCGGGGGTCGCGCGGGACAATGAGCAGTTCTTC.

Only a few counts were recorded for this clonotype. The CDR3 loop reads CASSSRGLAALHEQYF. The DNA for the CDR3 is TGTGCCAGCAGCTCCCGCGGCCTAGCGGCTCTCCACGAGCAGTACTTC. The chain joins TRBV7-2 to TRBJ2-4, with 7 nucleotides matching TRBD2. The J call may be incorrect, as the DNA end agrees better with TRBJ2-7. Germline lookup yields CDR1 SGHTA and CDR2 FQGNSA. The CDR3 has 16 residues.

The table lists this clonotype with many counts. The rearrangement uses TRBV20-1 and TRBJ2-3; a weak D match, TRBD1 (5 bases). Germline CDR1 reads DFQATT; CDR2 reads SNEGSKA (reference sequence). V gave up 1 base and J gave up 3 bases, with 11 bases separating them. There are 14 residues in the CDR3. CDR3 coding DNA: TGCAGTGCTAGAGTAGGGGCTAGGACAGATACGCAGTATTTT. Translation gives CSARVGARTDTQYF.

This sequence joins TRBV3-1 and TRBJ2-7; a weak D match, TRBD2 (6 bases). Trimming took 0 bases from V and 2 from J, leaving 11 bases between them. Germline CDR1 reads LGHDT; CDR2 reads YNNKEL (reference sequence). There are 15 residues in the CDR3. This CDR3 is CASSQEGRGTYEQYF. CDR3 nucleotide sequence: TGTGCCAGCAGCCAAGAAGGGCGCGGGACCTACGAGCAGTACTTC.

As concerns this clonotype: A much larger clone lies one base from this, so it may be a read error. The CDR3 DNA is TGCTGCGTGGCCAGGGGGACAGAGACCCAGTACTTC. Amino acid sequence: CCVARGTETQYF. The rearrangement links TRBV29-1 to TRBJ2-5, with 7 bases identical to TRBD1. CDR3 length equals 12 residues. CDR1 and CDR2 from the germline V gene are SQVTM and ANQGSEA.

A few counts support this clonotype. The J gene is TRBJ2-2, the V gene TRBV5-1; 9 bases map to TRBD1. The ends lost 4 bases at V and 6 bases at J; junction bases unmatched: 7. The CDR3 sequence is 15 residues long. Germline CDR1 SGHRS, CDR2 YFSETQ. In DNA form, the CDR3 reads TGCGCCAGCAGCCGTCCCGGGACAGGGTCCGGGGAGCTGTTTTTT. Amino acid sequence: CASSRPGTGSGELFF.

This CDR3 reads CASSRVASNQPQHF. In nucleotides, the CDR3 is TGTGCCAGCAGTCGTGTAGCGAGCAATCAGCCCCAGCATTTT. The V call is TRBV27, the J call TRBJ1-5; no clear D. Germline V gene lookup returns CDR1 MNHEY and CDR2 SMNVEV (reference sequence). V lost 5 bases, J lost 1 base, and 9 bases lay in between. This CDR3 region has 14 residues.

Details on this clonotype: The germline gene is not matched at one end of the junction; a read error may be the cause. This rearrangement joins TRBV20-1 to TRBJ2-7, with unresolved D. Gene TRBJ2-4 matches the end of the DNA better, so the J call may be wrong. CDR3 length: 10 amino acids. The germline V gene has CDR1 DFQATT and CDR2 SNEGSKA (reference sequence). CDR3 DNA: TGCAGTGCCCCAAAAACCATTCAGTACTTC. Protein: CSAPKTIQYF.

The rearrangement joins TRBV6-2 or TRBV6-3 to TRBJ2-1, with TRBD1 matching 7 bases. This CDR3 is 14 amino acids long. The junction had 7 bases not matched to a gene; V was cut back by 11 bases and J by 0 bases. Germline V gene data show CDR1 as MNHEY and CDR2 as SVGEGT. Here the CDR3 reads CAAKTGVSYNEQFF. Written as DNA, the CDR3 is TGTGCCGCTAAAACAGGGGTCTCCTACAATGAGCAGTTCTTC.

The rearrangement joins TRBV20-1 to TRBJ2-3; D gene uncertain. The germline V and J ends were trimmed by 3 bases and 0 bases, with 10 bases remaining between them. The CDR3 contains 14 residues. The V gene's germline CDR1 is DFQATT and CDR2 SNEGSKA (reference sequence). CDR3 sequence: CSASPGTSTDTQYF. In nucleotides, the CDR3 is TGCAGTGCTAGTCCTGGAACTAGCACAGATACGCAGTATTTT.

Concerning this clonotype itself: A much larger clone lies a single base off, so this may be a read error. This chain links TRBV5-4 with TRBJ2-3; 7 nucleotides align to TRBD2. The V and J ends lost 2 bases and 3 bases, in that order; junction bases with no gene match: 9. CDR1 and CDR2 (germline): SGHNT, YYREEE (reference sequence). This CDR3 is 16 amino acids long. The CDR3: CASSFSGGLVTDTQYF. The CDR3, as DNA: TGTGCCAGCAGCTTCTCCGGCGGACTAGTAACAGATACGCAGTATTTT.

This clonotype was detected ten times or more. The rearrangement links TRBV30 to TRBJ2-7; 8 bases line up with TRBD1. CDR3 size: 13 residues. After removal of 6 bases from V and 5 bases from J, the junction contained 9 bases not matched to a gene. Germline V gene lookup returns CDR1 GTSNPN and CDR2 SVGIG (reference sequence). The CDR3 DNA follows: TGTGCCTGTACCGGGACAGGCGAAAACGAGCAGTACTTC. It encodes CACTGTGENEQYF.

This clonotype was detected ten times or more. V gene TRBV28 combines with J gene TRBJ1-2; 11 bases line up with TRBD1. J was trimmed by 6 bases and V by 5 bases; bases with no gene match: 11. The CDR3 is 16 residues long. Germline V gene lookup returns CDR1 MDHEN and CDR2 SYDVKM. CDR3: CASSAPEDRGLNGYTF. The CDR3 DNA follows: TGTGCCAGCAGTGCCCCCGAGGACAGGGGGCTGAATGGCTACACCTTC.